This TCR beta chain is from a study of beta chain features in type 1 diabetes. Whole-study results and caveats: Moderately but significantly shorter TCRB CDR3s were found in Type 1 diabetes patients in all four CD4+ subsets.

The germline gives CDR1 SGHRS, CDR2 YFSETQ. CDR3 length equals 15 residues. V was pared by 4 bases and J by 5 bases, with 7 bases of the junction left unmatched. Expressed TCRB transcripts were sequenced, since all the RNA that had been isolated was reverse transcribed. Sequencing used immunoSEQ multiplex PCR; TCRdb keeps in-frame clones, though not all of them. The sample includes 100,000 to 150,000 clones, roughly 10% of them seen just once. In regard to this clone: Its cognate antigen is unknown.

The sequence was obtained from a man between 25 and 39 years old with type 1 diabetes. Sequenced material: central memory CD4+ T cells from blood. The rearrangement links TRBV5-1 to TRBJ2-1; the match to TRBD1 covers 9 bases. CDR3 coding DNA: TGCGCCAGCAGCATACAGGGGGCGGGGGACAATGAGCAGTTCTTC. This encodes CASSIQGAGDNEQFF.